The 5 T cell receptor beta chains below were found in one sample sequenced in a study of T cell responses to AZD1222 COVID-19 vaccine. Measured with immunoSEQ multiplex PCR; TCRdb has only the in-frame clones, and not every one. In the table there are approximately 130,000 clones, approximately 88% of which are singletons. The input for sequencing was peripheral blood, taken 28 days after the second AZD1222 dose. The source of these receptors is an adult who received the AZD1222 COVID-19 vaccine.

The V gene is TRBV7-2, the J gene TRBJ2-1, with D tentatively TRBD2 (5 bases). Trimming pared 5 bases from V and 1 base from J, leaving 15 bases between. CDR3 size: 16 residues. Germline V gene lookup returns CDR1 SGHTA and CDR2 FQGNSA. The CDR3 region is CASSGVAPLSYNEQFF. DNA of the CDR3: TGTGCCAGCAGCGGGGTAGCGCCTTTATCCTACAATGAGCAGTTCTTC.

The CDR3 protein is CASSEAMNGYTF. CDR3 nucleotides: TGTGCCAGCAGTGAAGCGATGAATGGCTACACCTTC. This chain connects TRBV6-1 to TRBJ1-2; D uncertain. Germline loops: CDR1 MNHNS, CDR2 SASEGT. The CDR3 loop spans 12 amino acids. V lost 0 bases and J 6 bases, leaving 5 bases between the germline ends.

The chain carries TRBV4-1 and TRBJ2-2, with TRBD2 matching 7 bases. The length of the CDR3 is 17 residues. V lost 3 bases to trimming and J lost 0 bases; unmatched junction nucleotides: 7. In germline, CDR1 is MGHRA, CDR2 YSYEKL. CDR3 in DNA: TGCGCCAGCAGCCACCCGAAAGCGGGGACGAACACCGGGGAGCTGTTTTTT. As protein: CASSHPKAGTNTGELFF.

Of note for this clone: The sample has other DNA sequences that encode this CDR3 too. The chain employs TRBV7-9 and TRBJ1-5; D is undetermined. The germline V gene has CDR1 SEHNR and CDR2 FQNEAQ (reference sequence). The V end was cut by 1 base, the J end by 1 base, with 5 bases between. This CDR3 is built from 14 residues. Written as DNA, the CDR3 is TGTGCCAGCAGCTTAGTTGGGAGCAATCAGCCCCAGCATTTT. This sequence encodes CASSLVGSNQPQHF.

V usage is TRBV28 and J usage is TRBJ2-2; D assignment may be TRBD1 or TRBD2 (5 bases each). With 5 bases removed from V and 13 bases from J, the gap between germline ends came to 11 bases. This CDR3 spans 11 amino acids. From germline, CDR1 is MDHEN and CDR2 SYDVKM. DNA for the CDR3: TGTGCCAGCAGTCCCCGGGACCTGCTGTTTTTT. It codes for CASSPRDLLFF. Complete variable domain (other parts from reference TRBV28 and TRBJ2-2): DVKVTQSSRYLVKRTGEKVFLECVQDMDHENMFWYRQDPGLGLRLIYFSYDVKMKEKGDIPEGYSVSREKKERFSLILESASTNQTSMYLCASSPRDLLFFGEGSRLTVL.